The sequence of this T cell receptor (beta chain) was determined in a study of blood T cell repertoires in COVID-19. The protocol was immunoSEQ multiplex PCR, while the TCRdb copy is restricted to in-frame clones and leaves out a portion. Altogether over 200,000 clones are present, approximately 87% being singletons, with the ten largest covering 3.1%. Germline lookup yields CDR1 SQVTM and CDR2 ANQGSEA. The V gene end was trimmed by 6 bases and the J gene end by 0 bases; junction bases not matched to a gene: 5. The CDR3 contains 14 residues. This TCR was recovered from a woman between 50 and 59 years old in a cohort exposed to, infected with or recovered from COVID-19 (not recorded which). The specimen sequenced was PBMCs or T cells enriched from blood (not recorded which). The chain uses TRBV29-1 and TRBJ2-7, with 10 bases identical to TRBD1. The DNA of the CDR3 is TGCAGCGTAGACGGACAGGGGGACTCCTACGAGCAGTACTTC. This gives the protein CSVDGQGDSYEQYF.